This T cell receptor beta chain originates from a study of CDR3 diversity in severe acne. TCRdb recomputed calls from the PCR reads with MiXCR, one row per CDR3 protein. This repertoire shows some 90,000 distinct CDR3 sequences, about 50% found once; its top ten account for over 9%. This clonotype was seen at least ten times. Sequencing used blood. The sequence derives from a male donor in good health, serving as a control.

CDR3 protein: CASSTGTSGGYEQYF. The DNA for the CDR3 is TGCGCCAGCAGCACAGGGACTAGCGGGGGCTACGAGCAGTACTTC. J is TRBJ2-7 and V is TRBV5-1; TRBD2 agrees at 14 bases. CDR1 is SGHRS and CDR2 is YFSETQ in the germline V gene. The length of the CDR3 is 15 residues. The J segment lost 3 bases and the V segment lost 4 bases, leaving 3 bases of the junction unmatched.